The clone carrying this TCR beta chain was seen many times. The time point denotes: sample taken at primary tumor resection. Material for sequencing was whole RNA from tumor, nontumor lung or frozen PBMC, left unsorted. Untreated early-stage non-small cell lung cancer patients, around 70 in total, were the donors. The germline gives CDR1 MGHRA, CDR2 YSYEKL. This CDR3 contains 16 residues. V was clipped by 4 bases and J by 4 bases, with 17 bases between them. A unique molecular identifier was attached to every TCR cDNA molecule. TCRdb called the 5' RACE reads again in MiXCR, with one record for every CDR3 protein. The sample lists about 48,000 distinct CDR3 sequences, roughly 5.2% occurring once. The source of the sample is a study of spatial heterogeneity in lung cancer. Study-wide background: The study consistently detected more beta-chain than alpha-chain sequences.

The sequenced sample was PBMCs, obtained at surgery. The receptor's source is a male donor with early-stage non-small cell lung cancer. This chain connects TRBV4-1 to TRBJ2-1; weak D call: TRBD2 (5 bases). DNA for the CDR3: TGCGCCAGCAGCCCAAGATGGACGGAGGTGTACAATGAGCAGTTCTTC. Residues: CASSPRWTEVYNEQFF.